This T cell receptor (beta chain) was retrieved from a study of blood T cells in healthy people across ages. Study context: About one barcoded beta molecule per two T cells was captured by template switching.

A J-beta primer mix and a sample-barcoded 5' primer were used in a second PCR of roughly 6 to 12 cycles. With 12 random nucleotides, a template-switch adaptor tagged each individual cDNA molecule. TCRdb re-derived calls from the 5' RACE reads in MiXCR, one entry per CDR3 protein. The sample has around 990,000 distinct CDR3 sequences, less than 45% seen once. The TCR sequence derives from a man between 18 and 35 years old in good health. Sequencing used blood.

Written as DNA, the CDR3 is TGCAGTGCTCCCCGACGGACTACCGGAGAGACCCAGTACTTC. Protein sequence: CSAPRRTTGETQYF. The genes are TRBV20-1 and TRBJ2-5, with a tentative D call TRBD2 (6 bases). Germline CDR1 DFQATT, CDR2 SNEGSKA (reference sequence). Trimming removed 5 bases at V and 4 bases at J, with 17 bases between. The CDR3 extends over 14 amino acids.